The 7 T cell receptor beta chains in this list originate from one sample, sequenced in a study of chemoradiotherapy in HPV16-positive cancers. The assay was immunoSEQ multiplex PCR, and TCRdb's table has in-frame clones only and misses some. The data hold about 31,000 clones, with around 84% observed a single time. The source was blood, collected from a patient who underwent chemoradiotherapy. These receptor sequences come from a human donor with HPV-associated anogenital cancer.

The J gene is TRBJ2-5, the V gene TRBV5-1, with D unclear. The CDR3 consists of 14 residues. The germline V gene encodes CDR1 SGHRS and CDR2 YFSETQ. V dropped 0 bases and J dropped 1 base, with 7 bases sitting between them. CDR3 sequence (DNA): TGCGCCAGCAGCTTGGAGAGAACCCAAGAGACCCAGTACTTC. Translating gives CASSLERTQETQYF.

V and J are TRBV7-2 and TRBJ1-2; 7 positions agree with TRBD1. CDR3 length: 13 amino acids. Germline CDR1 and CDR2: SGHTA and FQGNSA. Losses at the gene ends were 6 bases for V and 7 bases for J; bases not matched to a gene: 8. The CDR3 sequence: CASSRQGEGGYTF. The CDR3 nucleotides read TGTGCCAGCAGTCGACAGGGCGAAGGTGGCTACACCTTC.

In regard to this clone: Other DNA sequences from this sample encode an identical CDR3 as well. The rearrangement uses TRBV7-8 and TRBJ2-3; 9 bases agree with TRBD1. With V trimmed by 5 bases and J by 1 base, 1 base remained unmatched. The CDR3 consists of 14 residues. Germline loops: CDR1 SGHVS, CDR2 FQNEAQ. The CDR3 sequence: CASSRTGGTDTQYF. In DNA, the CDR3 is TGTGCCAGCAGCCGGACAGGGGGCACAGATACGCAGTATTTT.

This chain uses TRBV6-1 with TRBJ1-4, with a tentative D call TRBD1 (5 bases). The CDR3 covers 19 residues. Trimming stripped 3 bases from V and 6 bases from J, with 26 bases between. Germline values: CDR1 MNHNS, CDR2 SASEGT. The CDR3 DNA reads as TGTGCCAGCAGTGAGAGGGGATGGGGTGGGATAGGTCTATATGAAAAACTGTTTTTT. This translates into CASSERGWGGIGLYEKLFF.

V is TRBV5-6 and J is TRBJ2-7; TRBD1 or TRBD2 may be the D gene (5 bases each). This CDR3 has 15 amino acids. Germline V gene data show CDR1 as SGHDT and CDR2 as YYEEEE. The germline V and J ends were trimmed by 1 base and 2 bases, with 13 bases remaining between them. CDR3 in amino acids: CASSLFGTAAYEQYF. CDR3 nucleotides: TGTGCCAGCAGCTTGTTTGGGACCGCAGCCTACGAGCAGTACTTC.

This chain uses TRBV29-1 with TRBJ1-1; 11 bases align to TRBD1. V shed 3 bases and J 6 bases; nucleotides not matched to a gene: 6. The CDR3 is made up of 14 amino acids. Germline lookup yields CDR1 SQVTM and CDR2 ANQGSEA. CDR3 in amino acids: CSVDLRTGGAEAFF. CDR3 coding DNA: TGCAGCGTTGACCTCCGGACAGGGGGCGCTGAAGCTTTCTTT.

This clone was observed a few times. The CDR3 loop reads CASTPGTGVSPLHF. CDR3 in DNA: TGTGCCAGTACTCCCGGGACAGGGGTTTCACCCCTCCACTTT. The chain recombines TRBV19 with TRBJ1-6; 10 positions agree with TRBD1. The CDR3 extends over 14 amino acids. Trimming at V came to 7 bases and at J to 9 bases, leaving 6 bases not matched to a gene. CDR1 is LNHDA and CDR2 is SQIVND in the germline V gene (reference sequence).